The 18 T cell receptor beta chains reported below all come from one sample, sequenced in a study of shared clonotypes between healthy human individuals. This table comes from immunoSEQ multiplex PCR, and its TCRdb copy is limited to in-frame clones, with some not included. The sample holds roughly 2.4 million clones; under 97% are singletons and the top ten take 0.1% to 0.15%. The source material was naive CD4+ T cells sorted from blood. This sample's subset: CD45RA+ positively selected. The receptors were gathered from a man aged 18 to 35 in good health.

The chain links TRBV10-3 to TRBJ2-1, with 11 nucleotides matching TRBD2. CDR3 size: 12 residues. Trimming took 10 bases from V and 5 from J; bases not matched to a gene: 1. Per germline, CDR1 ENHRY and CDR2 SYGVKD. For the CDR3, the DNA is TGTGCCACGGGACTAGCGGACAATGAGCAGTTCTTC. It translates to CATGLADNEQFF.

The rearrangement joins TRBV10-3 to TRBJ2-2; tentative D call: TRBD1 (8 bases). The length of the CDR3 is 16 residues. V was cut by 10 bases and J by 4 bases, with 22 bases left in between. The germline CDR1 and CDR2 sequences are ENHRY and SYGVKD. The CDR3 sequence is CATKDRASGGTGELFF. Written as DNA, the CDR3 is TGTGCCACTAAGGACAGGGCCTCGGGGGGCACCGGGGAGCTGTTTTTT.

This clone was seen only a few times. The rearrangement uses TRBV2 and TRBJ1-2; 9 bases are shared with TRBD1. This CDR3 spans 14 amino acids. V lost 1 base to trimming and J lost 6 bases; unmatched junction nucleotides: 3. From germline, CDR1 is SNHLY and CDR2 FYNNEI. The CDR3, as DNA: TGTGCCAGCAGTGAAGGGACAGGGGTGGATGGCTACACCTTC. This translates into CASSEGTGVDGYTF.

The V and J genes are TRBV28 and TRBJ2-7; D might be TRBD2 (7 bases). There are 15 residues in the CDR3. The germline V and J ends were trimmed by 2 bases and 0 bases, with 11 bases remaining between them. From germline, CDR1 is MDHEN and CDR2 SYDVKM. CDR3 region: CASSLGGAISYEQYF. CDR3 DNA: TGTGCCAGCAGTTTAGGGGGGGCGATCTCCTACGAGCAGTACTTC. Variable domain in full (rest from reference TRBV28 and TRBJ2-7): DVKVTQSSRYLVKRTGEKVFLECVQDMDHENMFWYRQDPGLGLRLIYFSYDVKMKEKGDIPEGYSVSREKKERFSLILESASTNQTSMYLCASSLGGAISYEQYFGPGTRLTVT.

The chain joins TRBV5-4 to TRBJ1-4; 7 nucleotides align to TRBD1. This CDR3 is built from 13 residues. With V trimmed by 4 bases and J by 7 bases, 4 bases remained unmatched. In germline, CDR1 is SGHNT, CDR2 YYREEE (reference sequence). The CDR3 DNA reads as TGTGCCAGCAGCCAAGGACAGGTTGAAAAACTGTTTTTT. Translation: CASSQGQVEKLFF. The full variable domain, with the rest looked up from reference TRBV5-4 and TRBJ1-4, is ETGVTQSPTHLIKTRGQQVTLRCSSQSGHNTVSWYQQALGQGPQFIFQYYREEENGRGNFPPRFSGLQFPNYSSELNVNALELDDSALYLCASSQGQVEKLFFGSGTQLSVL.

The gene calls are TRBV7-9 and TRBJ2-7; D is unresolved. Trimming stripped 5 bases from V and 4 bases from J, with 9 bases between. This CDR3 comprises 12 residues. CDR1 and CDR2 from the germline V gene are SEHNR and FQNEAQ (reference sequence). This chain's CDR3 is CASSQGSYEQYF. The CDR3, as DNA: TGTGCCAGCAGCCAAGGGTCTTACGAGCAGTACTTC.

The chain links TRBV5-1 to TRBJ2-5; a possible D gene is TRBD2 (7 bases). The CDR3 contains 18 residues. CDR1 SGHRS and CDR2 YFSETQ come from the germline V gene. Deletions cut 1 base from V and 2 bases from J, with 21 bases between. This CDR3 is CASSLMLGGSQGQETQYF. The CDR3 nucleotides read TGCGCCAGCAGCTTGATGTTAGGCGGGAGTCAGGGGCAAGAGACCCAGTACTTC. The full variable domain, in which reference TRBV5-1 and TRBJ2-5 provide the parts outside the CDR3, is KAGVTQTPRYLIKTRGQQVTLSCSPISGHRSVSWYQQTPGQGLQFLFEYFSETQRNKGNFPGRFSGRQFSNSRSEMNVSTLELGDSALYLCASSLMLGGSQGQETQYFGPGTRLLVL.

V and J are TRBV10-1 and TRBJ2-1; D is undetermined. There are 12 residues in the CDR3. V was pared by 7 bases and J by 4 bases, with 8 bases between. Per the germline V gene, CDR1 is WNHNN and CDR2 is SYGVQD (reference sequence). The CDR3 DNA reads TGCGCCAGCAATTTGGAATACAATGAGCAGTTCTTC. Protein product: CASNLEYNEQFF.

J is TRBJ2-7 and V is TRBV6-6; D may be TRBD2 (7 bases). Germline assignment: CDR1 MNHNY and CDR2 SVGAGI (reference sequence). Trimming left V 2 bases short and J 6 bases short, with 14 bases between. The CDR3 loop spans 14 amino acids. The CDR3 region is CASSYETGRGEQYF. In DNA form, the CDR3 reads TGTGCCAGCAGTTACGAAACAGGGAGGGGCGAGCAGTACTTC.

Concerning this clone: This CDR3 is also generated by other DNA sequences in the sample. V and J are TRBV25-1 and TRBJ2-1, with TRBD2 matching 12 bases. With 8 bases clipped from V and 2 bases from J, the junction kept 4 bases outside the gene matches. CDR3 length: 15 residues. From germline, CDR1 is MGHDK and CDR2 SYGVNS. The CDR3 region has the DNA TGTGCCAGCTCCCTAGCGGGAGGGCCCTACAATGAGCAGTTCTTC. It specifies CASSLAGGPYNEQFF.

The J gene is TRBJ1-1, the V gene TRBV5-8; D is undetermined. The germline gives CDR1 SGHTS, CDR2 YDEGEE. V was shortened by 1 base and J by 9 bases, with 10 bases between the two germline ends. The CDR3 is 12 amino acids. CDR3 protein: CASSLRIQKAFF. As DNA, the CDR3 is TGTGCCAGCAGCTTGAGGATCCAAAAAGCTTTCTTT.

The gene calls are TRBV19 and TRBJ1-2; 8 bases agree with TRBD1. The CDR3 sequence is 16 residues long. Trimming took 7 bases from V and 0 from J; bases not matched to a gene: 10. Germline lookup yields CDR1 LNHDA and CDR2 SQIVND (reference sequence). The CDR3 spells CASTGTGVLANYGYTF. The CDR3 DNA reads TGTGCCAGTACCGGGACAGGAGTTTTGGCTAACTATGGCTACACCTTC.

The gene calls are TRBV4-3 and TRBJ2-1; D is uncertain. CDR1 LGHNA and CDR2 YSLEER come from the germline V gene. Trimming removed 0 bases from V and 6 bases from J, with 6 bases in between. This CDR3 has 13 residues. The CDR3 DNA follows: TGCGCCAGCAGCCAAGAGTTAAGCAATGAGCAGTTCTTC. This translates into CASSQELSNEQFF.

The V gene is TRBV7-3, the J gene TRBJ2-2; the D gene is possibly TRBD1 (5 bases). Germline V CDR1 and CDR2: SGHTA, FQGTGA. The ends were cut back, 6 bases at V and 1 base at J, with 12 bases in the middle. There are 15 residues in the CDR3. CDR3 loop: CASRAPGKNTGELFF. CDR3 nucleotide sequence: TGTGCCAGCAGAGCCCCAGGGAAGAACACCGGGGAGCTGTTTTTT.

The rearrangement joins TRBV9 to TRBJ2-1, with D tentatively TRBD1 or TRBD2 (6 bases each). The CDR3 has 15 residues. V lost 3 bases and J lost 5, with 15 bases in between. Germline values: CDR1 SGDLS, CDR2 YYNGEE. CDR3 sequence (DNA): TGTGCCAGCAGCGCACAGGGAGGTGGGAACAATGAGCAGTTCTTC. Residues: CASSAQGGGNNEQFF. The entire variable domain, with the rest obtained from reference TRBV9 and TRBJ2-1, is as follows: DSGVTQTPKHLITATGQRVTLRCSPRSGDLSVYWYQQSLDQGLQFLIQYYNGEERAKGNILERFSAQQFPDLHSELNLSSLELGDSALYFCASSAQGGGNNEQFFGPGTRLTVL.

In regard to this clone: Other nucleotide sequences from this sample produce the same CDR3. This sequence joins TRBV7-2 and TRBJ2-3, with D uncertain. The CDR3 runs 12 residues. CDR1 is SGHTA and CDR2 is FQGNSA in the germline V gene. V was shortened by 5 bases and J by 2 bases, with 5 bases between the two germline ends. In DNA, the CDR3 is TGTGCCAGCAGCACCTACACAGATACGCAGTATTTT. It yields the protein CASSTYTDTQYF.

This chain links TRBV7-9 with TRBJ1-1, with TRBD1 matching over 7 bases. The CDR3 sequence is 14 residues long. CDR1 and CDR2 (germline): SEHNR, FQNEAQ (reference sequence). J lost 4 bases, V lost 6 bases, and 8 bases had no gene match. CDR3 in DNA: TGTGCCAGCAGAAGCACAGGGGAGGGCACTGAAGCTTTCTTT. The encoded protein is CASRSTGEGTEAFF.

The V call is TRBV6-6, the J call TRBJ2-2; unclear D gene. CDR1 is MNHNY, CDR2 SVGAGI, per germline (reference sequence). Trimming shortened V by 5 bases and J by 0 bases, and 10 bases separated the two germline ends. This CDR3 has 15 amino acids. The CDR3 DNA sequence: TGTGCCAGCAGTGACACAGATTCGAACACCGGGGAGCTGTTTTTT. Residues: CASSDTDSNTGELFF.